This T cell receptor beta chain appears in the sequencing data of a study of regulatory T cells in long-lasting Graves disease (dated by TCRdb to the early 2020s). As for the study more broadly: Persistent Graves' disease was defined as persistently positive TSH receptor autoantibodies together with antithyroid drug treatment for over 5 years. Persistent Graves' disease patients were compared with newly diagnosed Graves' disease patients by peripheral blood TCR sequencing and RNA sequencing. The study was registered as a clinical trial and conducted in China. In the clinical cohort, patients with persistent Graves' disease had used antithyroid drugs for an average of around 10 years. A total of about 35 samples underwent TCR sequencing: around 13 from persistent and roughly 20 from newly diagnosed Graves' disease patients. Findings and caveats that apply to the study as a whole: A larger number of public clonotypes was shared among persistent patients (approximately 3,000) than among newly diagnosed patients (approximately 1,000). Because the primary lesion, thyroid tissue, could not be accessed, the study looked at peripheral blood alone. Compared with newly diagnosed patients, persistent Graves' disease patients had lower TCR Shannon entropy and fewer highly expanded clones, which suggests clonal expansion. Persistent disease showed preferential use of TRBV28, TRBJ1-2 and TRBJ2-5, whereas newly diagnosed disease favored TRBV20-1 and TRBJ2-1. Sequencing and analysis were restricted to the TCR beta chain. The small sample size was acknowledged by the authors as a limitation that may reduce accuracy.

About this clonotype itself: Which antigen it targets is not known. No base quality values were provided; no much bigger clone lies one nucleotide off.

V is reduced by 4 bases and J by 7 bases, leaving a spacing of 14 bases between them. The CDR3 holds 14 amino acids from the cysteine to the phenylalanine. Left in the record is the CDR3 DNA by itself, 42 bases read in frame from the first base. The time point label, read with the paper, signifies: persistent/refractory GD, antithyroid drugs over 5 years with positive TRAb. For both TCR sequencing and RNA sequencing, RNA was extracted from PBMCs in TRIzol. The diagnosis of Graves' disease followed American Thyroid Association guidelines. Patients were recruited from an endocrinology department in Xi'an, China. Each patient gave roughly 10 milliliters of peripheral blood, collected in an EDTA anticoagulant tube. Ficoll Paque Plus density gradient separation was used to isolate PBMCs, and no further T cell sorting was done. An Agilent 2100 Bioanalyzer and agarose gel were used to check RNA quality, and a NanoDrop 2000 was used to measure RNA concentration.

Libraries were constructed by multiplex PCR. The reads were generated on an Illumina HiSeq 4000. TCR beta libraries were built with iRepertoire HTBI primers and Arm-PCR amplification of CDR3 regions. PCR products were gel purified before sequencing. The original pipeline was this. A total of fewer than 65 TRBV and 14 TRBJ segments were identified across samples and were used for gene usage analysis of CDR3 amino acid clonotypes. COPE and FqMerger were used to merge filtered high-quality paired reads into contigs. BLAST was used to align contigs to IMGT TRBV, TRBD and TRBJ reference genes, with CDR3 defined following IMGT. Highly expanded clones were defined as clonotypes with a frequency above 0.1%. Shannon entropy was used to measure repertoire diversity, and the Gini coefficient was used to measure V-J evenness. Public clonotypes were defined as clonotypes shared by more than one individual. TCRdb ran its own pipeline on the public reads, namely fastp trimming at Q25 and MiXCR clone calling, and kept in-frame beta chains. Rows matching on CDR3 protein sequence are summarized as one entry with the most common DNA and genes. The authors' filters were not applied to this entry. Here the sample has 600,000 to 850,000 distinct CDR3 sequences; about 30% occur a single time. Under 50% of the sample comes from the top ten.

The chain is encoded by TRBV12-3 or TRBV12-4 joined to TRBJ1-5; the best D guess is TRBD1, with 6 bases matching. This clonotype originated in a female donor with Graves disease. The sequencing used peripheral blood mononuclear cells (PBMCs), collected when the disease was refractory, from a patient treated with antithyroid drugs. CDR3 sequence: CASSSYRAGQPQHF. The sequenced DNA: TGTGCCAGCAGTTCTTACAGGGCGGGCCAGCCCCAGCATTTT.